This TCR beta chain was sequenced in a study of T cell repertoires in cytomegalovirus infection. About the study: Indications came from public TCR beta signatures; they pointed to CMV infection and to a matching HLA type.

V was pared by 2 bases and J by 0 bases, with 10 bases between. The CDR3 consists of 15 residues. Germline V gives CDR1 SGHDN, CDR2 FVKESK. TCRdb redid the calling of the reads with MiXCR, one entry per CDR3 protein. The data show 200,000 to 300,000 distinct CDR3 sequences, 10% to 15% seen once. Sequenced material: PBMCs. This TCR was sampled from a human donor in good health (CMV status not recorded). Some clones in this sample may be carry-over from other donors' samples. The chain joins TRBV14 to TRBJ1-2, with D maybe TRBD1 (5 bases). CDR3 amino acids: CASSQIGATNYGYTF. The CDR3 nucleotides are TGTGCCAGCAGCCAAATAGGGGCCACTAACTATGGCTACACCTTC.